The clone carrying this T cell receptor beta chain was found a few times. Its target is not known. The sample is drawn from a study of identical twins. Germline values: CDR1 SGDLS, CDR2 YYNGEE. This CDR3 spans 12 amino acids. V was shortened by 3 bases and J by 7 bases, with 7 bases between the two germline ends. Whole-study results and caveats: The conclusions drew on cross-sectional statistical analysis instead of tracking the same donors.

A universal primer site was created by template switching, with the cDNA bearing unique molecular identifiers. TCRdb used MiXCR to reprocess the 5' RACE reads, holding one entry per CDR3 protein. The profile shows fewer than 650,000 distinct CDR3 sequences, less than 9% of them singletons. Another study also made use of these data, one on yellow fever vaccine responses in identical twins. As reported in that work: Reported findings indicate that twins' vaccine T cell responses seemed partially convergent, partially personalized.

This receptor was taken from a young woman in good health. The specimen was PBMCs. The chain uses TRBV9 and TRBJ2-2; D is ambiguous. CDR3 region: CASSALGGELFF. The CDR3, as DNA: TGTGCCAGCAGCGCCCTAGGCGGGGAGCTGTTTTTT.